The clone carrying this T cell receptor beta chain was picked up a small number of times. Its target is not known. The data were taken from a study of human T cells and chemical hapten exposure. The CDR3 runs to 15 residues. CDR1 is ENHRY, CDR2 SYGVKD, per germline. V was clipped by 10 bases and J by 2 bases, with 17 bases between them. Time point here: patch test 1, 2 weeks after DPC sensitization. Treatment of the sample: therapeutic diphenylcyclopropenone sensitization with weekly scalp DPC. Non-pregnant alopecia patients aged 18 to 70, suitable for DPC therapy. Individual cDNA molecules in this library carried unique molecular identifiers. TCRdb used MiXCR to reprocess the RACE reads, holding one entry per CDR3 protein. The table includes about 380,000 distinct CDR3 sequences, roughly 4.8% detected once. Overall study findings and caveats: Patch test score tracked positively with PT1 expanded TCR counts.

The sequenced sample was whole blood, obtained in connection with sensitization to the hapten diphenylcyclopropenone (DPC). The clonotype comes from a woman aged 45 to 65 with alopecia areata. Some clones in this sample may be carry-over from other donors' samples. The chain has TRBV10-3 and TRBJ2-2, with D unclear. The DNA for the CDR3 is TGTGCCACCCTGACTGGGCAGCCCAACACCGGGGAGCTGTTTTTT. As protein: CATLTGQPNTGELFF.